Given below is one T cell receptor (beta chain) in context. There is no known antigen for this receptor. Base qualities are not recorded, but no much larger clone differs from it by a single base. One collaborating source in Seattle enrolled patients during active infection and followed them longitudinally through the course of disease. The collaborating institutions used their own protocols to collect whole blood in K2EDTA tubes. For TCRbeta analysis, collaborators shipped samples as frozen whole blood, isolated PBMCs, or DNA extracted from either of those sample types. V is clipped by 7 bases and J by 6 bases, and the sequence between their germline boundaries is 16 bases long. Sequences WSHSY (CDR1) and SAAADI (CDR2) are obtained from the germline V gene. From the cysteine up to the phenylalanine, the CDR3 has a length of 14 residues. Only the CDR3 DNA stays, 42 bases, in frame from base 1. This sample is drawn from a study of blood T cell repertoires in COVID-19 (dated by TCRdb to the early 2020s). About the full investigation: The collaborator samples originated in the United States, Italy and Spain and spanned the acute and convalescent phases of COVID-19. The repertoires were made available in a free public database intended to serve as a resource for research on the immune response to SARS-CoV-2. The material from the prospective study consisted of cDNA or gDNA derived from T cells, B-cell-depleted T cells, or PBMCs. The dataset comprised deeply sampled blood TCRbeta repertoires from subjects exposed to, actively infected with, or recovered from COVID-19. Nearly every sample came with metadata listing a de-identified subject ID, COVID-19 status, age in years and sex. Where available, HLA class I and class II types were obtained from metadata supplied by the sample provider rather than from assay-based typing. Samples were obtained from the ongoing ImmuneRACE study (first 160 participants) and from about 1,300 subjects provided by 6 global collaborators. General conclusions and limits of the study: Clinical and demographic metadata were provided uncurated, with the amount varying by source and participant.

TCRbeta CDR3 regions were amplified from genomic DNA by means of the immunoSEQ Assay, a bias-controlled multiplex PCR. As for the original processing: Nucleated cell counts per sample were estimated from amplification of reference gene primers within the assay. To quantify the absolute abundance of each unique TCRbeta CDR3 rearrangement, sequence reads were collapsed and filtered. For each sample, productive Simpson clonality was calculated by taking the square root of Simpson's diversity index across productive rearrangements. TCRdb retrieved this table from immuneACCESS and kept in-frame rearrangements only. Not all clones are present; in checked studies, unresolved V genes account for under half, and no reason is known for the remainder. V and J calls and clone size are as listed in that table; D and trimming were resolved from the DNA. In all, the sample holds a few hundred thousand clones, and about 91% of those were seen once. Clones ranked in the top ten supply around 1.6% of the sample.

The specimen was peripheral blood. The sequence derives from a woman aged 25 to 39 with COVID-19, enrolled during active disease. The chain uses TRBV10-2 and TRBJ1-5; no D segment can be confidently identified. The CDR3 sequence is CASTPNPGFQPQHF. The bases read TGCGCCAGCACCCCGAATCCCGGGTTTCAGCCCCAGCATTTT.